A selection of T cell receptor beta chains follows, all from one sample in a study of patients and donors after allogeneic stem cell transplantation. MiXCR, run by TCRdb on the RT-PCR reads, gives a single entry per CDR3 protein. The sample records 200,000 to 250,000 distinct CDR3 sequences, roughly 13% being singletons. Sequenced: blood, either unsorted or a sorted T cell fraction (not recorded which). The source is a human donor who was either an allogeneic HSCT recipient or a stem cell or donor lymphocyte infusion donor (not recorded which). It is not recorded whose cells these are; they may come from a transplant donor. The CDR3 runs from the conserved cysteine through the conserved F or W. D genes are given only for firm matches. Only some rows state a clone size, as once, few, many or a class for expanded clones.

>TRBD1|NA|TRBV4-2|TRBJ1-5
TGTGCCAGCAGCCCGACGCCGGGACAGGGGGCTTGGGGAGCCCCGGCCAATCAGCCCCAGCATTTT
CASSPTPGQGAWGAPANQPQHF
>NA|NA|TRBV5-6|TRBJ1-6
TGTGCCAGCAGCTTGGCTGGGCGCAATTCACCCCTCCACTTT
CASSLAGRNSPLHF
>NA|once|TRBV3-1|TRBJ2-3
TGTGCCAGCAGCCAGCGCCGGGGGGATACGCAGTATTTT
CASSQRRGDTQYF
>NA|few|TRBV7-2|TRBJ2-5
TGTGCCAGCAGCATCGGGACCGGGGGCCAGTACTTC
CASSIGTGGQYF
>NA|many|TRBV7-6|TRBJ2-3
TGTGCCAGCAGCTTGGGCACAGATACGCAGTATTTT
CASSLGTDTQYF
>NA|few|TRBV5-1|TRBJ2-5
TGCGCCAGCAGCTTCCGTCCCGAAGAGACCCAGTACTTC
CASSFRPEETQYF
>NA|many|TRBV5-1|TRBJ1-1
TGCGCCAGCAGCTTGGTGGGTTTCAACACTGAAGCTTTCTTT
CASSLVGFNTEAFF
>NA|few|TRBV2|TRBJ1-5
TGTGCCAGCAGTGAGGGGCCCCAGCATTTT
CASSEGPQHF
>NA|NA|TRBV11-1|TRBJ1-1
TGTGCCAGCAGCCCTAGAAGGGGAAGCACTGAAGCTTTCTTT
CASSPRRGSTEAFF
>NA|NA|TRBV9|TRBJ1-5
TGTGCCAGCAGCACAGACGGGACGGGTGGGCCCCAGCATTTT
CASSTDGTGGPQHF
>NA|NA|TRBV7-2|TRBJ2-5
TGTGCCAGCCGAAAAGTATCGGGGGCCGGAGAGACCCAGTACTTC
CASRKVSGAGETQYF
>NA|many|TRBV7-2|TRBJ1-6
TGTGCCAGCAGCTACGATCCGGGCTATTCACCCCTCCACTTT
CASSYDPGYSPLHF
>NA|NA|TRBV5-1|TRBJ1-1
TGCGCCAGCAGCTTGGGTAGCCAGATGAACGCTTTCTTT
CASSLGSQMNAFF
>NA|few|TRBV6-2/TRBV6-3|TRBJ1-5
TGTGCCAGCATTTCTCAGGGGAACAATCAGCCCCAGCATTTT
CASISQGNNQPQHF
>NA|few|TRBV7-2|TRBJ1-2
TGTGCCAGCAGCTTAGCGCGGGACCCTAAAAACTATGGCTACACCTTC
CASSLARDPKNYGYTF
>NA|many|TRBV20-1|TRBJ2-3
TGCAGTGCCCAGGGTTACGGCACAGATACGCAGTATTTT
CSAQGYGTDTQYF
>NA|NA|TRBV18|TRBJ2-7
TGTGCCAGCTCACCGAAAGCCTACGAGCAGTACTTC
CASSPKAYEQYF
>NA|many|TRBV4-2|TRBJ1-3
TGTGCCAGCAGCCAAGACGGAAACACCATATATTTT
CASSQDGNTIYF
>TRBD1|many|TRBV12-3/TRBV12-4|TRBJ1-6
TGTGCCAGCAGTTTTGGGACAGTCTATAATTCACCCCTCCACTTT
CASSFGTVYNSPLHF
>NA|NA|TRBV4-2|TRBJ2-7
TGTGCCAGCAGCTCCACAGGGTACCCGATCTTC
CASSSTGYPIF
>NA|many|TRBV5-1|TRBJ2-2
TGCGCCAGCAGACCGATGAGCGGGAACACCGGGGAGCTGTTTTTT
CASRPMSGNTGELFF
>NA|few|TRBV12-3/TRBV12-4|TRBJ1-2
TGTGCCAGCAGGGAACAGGGATCGGGCTATGGCTACACCTTC
CASREQGSGYGYTF
>TRBD2|NA|TRBV20-1|TRBJ2-5
TGCAGTGCTAGTTCAGCGGGGCGGGGAGAGACCCAGTACTTC
CSASSAGRGETQYF
>NA|NA|TRBV5-6|TRBJ2-7
TGTGCCAGCAGCAGTGAGTCCTACGAGCAGTACTTC
CASSSESYEQYF
>TRBD2|NA|TRBV20-1|TRBJ2-5
TGCAGTGCTAGTTATGGGCTAGCGGGAGTAGAGACCCAGTACTTC
CSASYGLAGVETQYF
>NA|few|TRBV4-3|TRBJ1-4
TGCGCCAGCAGCCAAGAAAACAGGAAGGGTGAAAAACTGTTTTTT
CASSQENRKGEKLFF
>NA|NA|TRBV20-1|TRBJ2-5
TGCAGTGCTAGAGATTGGGCAGGGGTGGAAGAGACCCAGTACTTC
CSARDWAGVEETQYF
>TRBD2|NA|TRBV24-1|TRBJ2-1
TGTGCCACCAGTGATTTAGCGGGAGCGGGGAATGAGCAGTTCTTC
CATSDLAGAGNEQFF
>NA|few|TRBV6-1|TRBJ2-1
TGTGCCAGCAGTCGAGCTCCCGAAACCGCTGGCGAGCAGTTCTTC
CASSRAPETAGEQFF
>TRBD2|few|TRBV29-1|TRBJ2-2
TGCAGCGCCTTAGCGGGAGTGGACACCGGGGAGCTGTTTTTT
CSALAGVDTGELFF
>NA|few|TRBV20-1|TRBJ2-7
TGCAGTGCTACCTGGGGTGTCGGCCCCCACTACGAGCAGTACTTC
CSATWGVGPHYEQYF
>TRBD1|many|TRBV30|TRBJ1-2
TGTGCCTGGAGTGCCAGGACAGGCGACTATGGCTACACCTTC
CAWSARTGDYGYTF
>NA|few|TRBV20-1|TRBJ2-5
TGCAGTGCTAGAGGACCCGGGGGCGGGGAGACCCAGTACTTC
CSARGPGGGETQYF
>NA|many|TRBV30|TRBJ2-6
TGTGCCTGGAGTGTACAAGGTTTGACTTCTGGGGCCAACGTCCTGACTTTC
CAWSVQGLTSGANVLTF
>TRBD2|few|TRBV7-3|TRBJ2-1
TGTGCCAGCAGCCCCTCTAGCGGAGGCTACAATGAGCAGTTCTTC
CASSPSSGGYNEQFF
>TRBD1|NA|TRBV20-1|TRBJ2-2
TGCAGTGCTTACAGGGGAAGTGACACCGGGGAGCTGTTTTTT
CSAYRGSDTGELFF
>TRBD2|many|TRBV11-2|TRBJ2-5
TGTGCCAGCAGTTCAGCGGGAGGGTCGGAGACCCAGTACTTC
CASSSAGGSETQYF
>NA|NA|TRBV2|TRBJ1-1
TGTGCCAGCAATAAGGGAAGCATGAACACTGAAGCTTTCTTT
CASNKGSMNTEAFF
>NA|NA|TRBV2|TRBJ2-3
TGTGCCAGCAGTGGTCAGGTCCCTCCAGATACGCAGTATTTT
CASSGQVPPDTQYF
>NA|NA|TRBV5-1|TRBJ2-2
TGCGCCAGCTTCCGGGACCCAAGGAACACCGGGGAGCTGTTTTTT
CASFRDPRNTGELFF